A single sample is the source of the 17 T cell receptor beta chains below, sequenced in a study of technical replicates of blood from a few donors (dated 2017 in TCRdb). The library came from the immunoSEQ multiplex PCR assay. TCRdb took this table from immuneACCESS and kept in-frame rearrangements with V and J called. Such tables lack part of the clones; where checked against another copy, unresolved V genes explain under half of the gap, and the rest is unexplained. The sample table records about 68,000 clones; about 97% of these occur just once. The ten top clones hold around 0.3% of the sample. The sequencing input was T cells isolated from PBMCs. The receptors derive from a human donor in good health.

The chain combines TRBV19 with TRBJ2-1; TRBD1 matches at 10 bases. This CDR3 region has 15 residues. Germline trimming cut 5 bases from V and 9 bases from J; bases unmatched to any gene: 10. The germline gives CDR1 LNHDA, CDR2 SQIVND (reference sequence). The CDR3 region has the DNA TGTGCCAGTAGTTTCGCCGGGACAGGGGAGGGTGAGCAGTTCTTC. It specifies CASSFAGTGEGEQFF.

The CDR3 loop is CSAKRQMNTEAFF. The CDR3, as DNA: TGCAGCGCGAAAAGACAGATGAACACTGAAGCTTTCTTT. This chain connects TRBV29-1 to TRBJ1-1; a weak D match, TRBD1 (5 bases). Trimming left V 7 bases short and J 0 bases short, with 12 bases between. The germline V gene has CDR1 SQVTM and CDR2 ANQGSEA. This CDR3 region has 13 residues.

V gene TRBV30 combines with J gene TRBJ1-5; TRBD1 aligns across 8 bases. CDR1 GTSNPN and CDR2 SVGIG come from the germline V gene (reference sequence). The J segment lost 2 bases and the V segment lost 0 bases, leaving 3 bases of the junction unmatched. This CDR3 has 15 residues. The CDR3: CAWSVQGGGNQPQHF. CDR3 DNA: TGTGCCTGGAGTGTACAGGGGGGAGGCAATCAGCCCCAGCATTTT.

The rearrangement links TRBV7-6 to TRBJ2-7; 9 nucleotides match TRBD2. The CDR3 runs to 18 residues. Losses at the gene ends were 1 base for V and 1 base for J; bases not matched to a gene: 11. Germline CDR1 is SGHVS and CDR2 is FNYEAQ. The CDR3 DNA reads TGTGCCAGCAGCTTAGGGGAAGGGGCTAGCGGGGCGTCCTACGAGCAGTACTTC. It translates to CASSLGEGASGASYEQYF.

The rearrangement uses TRBV2 and TRBJ2-1, with TRBD1 matching 8 bases. The V gene end was trimmed by 4 bases and the J gene end by 2 bases; junction bases not matched to a gene: 4. The V gene's germline CDR1 is SNHLY and CDR2 FYNNEI. CDR3 size: 15 residues. CDR3 protein: CASSGGQAAYNEQFF. The CDR3, as DNA: TGTGCCAGCAGTGGGGGACAGGCGGCCTACAATGAGCAGTTCTTC.

The V gene is TRBV30, the J gene TRBJ2-7; TRBD2 might be the D (5 bases). With 0 bases removed from V and 5 bases from J, the gap between germline ends came to 11 bases. Germline CDR1 reads GTSNPN; CDR2 reads SVGIG (reference sequence). This CDR3 spans 13 amino acids. DNA for the CDR3: TGTGCCTGGAGTGTGGGAGTGTTCCACGAGCAGTACTTC. As protein: CAWSVGVFHEQYF.

The chain couples TRBV30 to TRBJ2-3, with 13 bases that match TRBD2. This CDR3 spans 16 amino acids. J lost 3 bases, V lost 0 bases, and 3 bases had no gene match. From germline, CDR1 is GTSNPN and CDR2 SVGIG (reference sequence). In nucleotides, the CDR3 is TGTGCCTGGAGTGTACTGACTAGCGGGAGGACAGATACGCAGTATTTT. This gives the protein CAWSVLTSGRTDTQYF.

This sequence joins TRBV5-6 and TRBJ2-7; 7 bases agree with TRBD1. V dropped 2 bases and J dropped 3; count of bases not matched to a gene: 14. Looked up from germline, CDR1 is SGHDT and CDR2 is YYEEEE. The CDR3 is 17 residues long. For the CDR3, the DNA is TGTGCCAGCAGCTTCCATGGGGGACAGAACTTGATCTACGAGCAGTACTTC. It specifies CASSFHGGQNLIYEQYF.

The chain joins TRBV4-2 to TRBJ2-1; 8 bases align to TRBD2. Germline loops: CDR1 LGHNA, CDR2 YNFKEQ. The CDR3 is 15 amino acids. The V gene end was trimmed by 1 base and the J gene end by 6 bases; junction bases not matched to a gene: 5. The CDR3 DNA reads as TGTGCCAGCAGCCAAGGAGCGGGAGTTGCCAATGAGCAGTTCTTC. Translated: CASSQGAGVANEQFF.

This sequence joins TRBV11-2 and TRBJ2-7; D possibly corresponds to TRBD2 (6 bases). Per the germline V gene, CDR1 is SGHAT and CDR2 is FQNNGV. The CDR3 covers 13 residues. Trimming removed 2 bases from V and 2 bases from J, with 7 bases in between. The CDR3 bases are TGTGCCAGCAGCTTACGGACTACCTACGAGCAGTACTTC. It encodes CASSLRTTYEQYF. Based on the CDR3 plus reference TRBV11-2 and TRBJ2-7, the full variable domain is EAGVAQSPRYKIIEKRQSVAFWCNPISGHATLYWYQQILGQGPKLLIQFQNNGVVDDSQLPKDRFSAERLKGVDSTLKIQPAKLEDSAVYLCASSLRTTYEQYFGPGTRLTVT.

The chain employs TRBV2 and TRBJ2-5; TRBD2 aligns across 10 bases. Trimming cost V 4 bases and J 4 bases; bases outside gene matches: 3. The CDR3 has 14 amino acids. Germline lookup yields CDR1 SNHLY and CDR2 FYNNEI. The CDR3 nucleotides are TGTGCCAGCAGTGCAGCGGGAGGGCGAGAGACCCAGTACTTC. Its protein product is CASSAAGGRETQYF.

The V and J genes are TRBV5-1 and TRBJ2-5; 10 nucleotides match TRBD1. The germline CDR1 and CDR2 sequences are SGHRS and YFSETQ. V trimming: 4 bases; J trimming: 1 base; junction bases outside the gene matches: 1. The CDR3 runs 14 residues. CDR3 nucleotides: TGCGCCAGCAGCCGGACAGGGGGCCAAGAGACCCAGTACTTC. Amino acids: CASSRTGGQETQYF.

This chain links TRBV5-1 with TRBJ1-2; 7 nucleotides align to TRBD1. The CDR3 totals 14 residues. The J segment lost 5 bases and the V segment lost 1 base, leaving 5 bases of the junction unmatched. Germline CDR1 reads SGHRS; CDR2 reads YFSETQ. This chain's CDR3 is CASSLSRGLYGYTF. Here the CDR3 DNA reads TGCGCCAGCAGCTTGTCCAGGGGGTTATATGGCTACACCTTC.

This clone was observed once. The gene calls are TRBV7-3 and TRBJ2-2; weak D call: TRBD1 (5 bases). Per germline, CDR1 SGHTA and CDR2 FQGTGA. V was cut by 1 base and J by 6 bases, with 9 bases left in between. The length of the CDR3 is 14 residues. CDR3 amino acids: CASSLSAGSGELFF. The CDR3 DNA sequence: TGTGCCAGCAGCTTAAGTGCAGGGTCCGGGGAGCTGTTTTTT.

This clone occurred once. The genes are TRBV2 and TRBJ1-5; TRBD1 agrees at 8 bases. The CDR3 consists of 15 residues. Looked up from germline, CDR1 is SNHLY and CDR2 is FYNNEI. The V gene end was trimmed by 6 bases and the J gene end by 4 bases; junction bases not matched to a gene: 8. The CDR3 loop is CASRQGTGSNQPQHF. The DNA for the CDR3 is TGTGCCAGCAGGCAGGGGACAGGCTCAAATCAGCCCCAGCATTTT.

The chain links TRBV30 to TRBJ2-7, with 14 bases identical to TRBD2. Germline loops: CDR1 GTSNPN, CDR2 SVGIG (reference sequence). The CDR3 runs 16 residues. V was clipped by 2 bases and J by 4 bases; unmatched bases: 7. The CDR3 here is CAWSLGGLAGDYEQYF. The CDR3 nucleotides read TGTGCCTGGAGTTTGGGGGGACTAGCGGGAGATTACGAGCAGTACTTC.

The chain joins TRBV7-9 to TRBJ1-4; 9 nucleotides agree with TRBD1. The germline CDR1 and CDR2 sequences are SEHNR and FQNEAQ (reference sequence). The CDR3 is 16 amino acids. Trimming at V came to 0 bases and at J to 6 bases, leaving 5 bases not matched to a gene. CDR3 region: CASSLARRTGDEKLFF. The CDR3 DNA is TGTGCCAGCAGCTTAGCGCGACGGACAGGGGATGAAAAACTGTTTTTT.